This record covers a single TCR beta chain. The antigen this receptor binds is unknown. The sample holds no much larger clone one base away, and base qualities are not on file. Stable Graves' hyperthyroidism was defined as the absence of progression to ophthalmopathy over 18 months of follow-up. Hyperthyroidism patients were newly diagnosed, had a disease duration of under 2 months, and were aged 18 to 65 years. Patients with uncontrolled infections, other autoimmune diseases, pregnancy or lactation were excluded. Diagnoses were based on clinical symptoms, serum thyroxine and TRAb, thyroid ultrasound and orbital computed tomography. PBMCs were isolated from about 9.2 ml of fresh peripheral blood by Ficoll-Paque density gradient centrifugation. Total RNA was extracted with Trizol reagent, and quality was checked on an Agilent 2100 Bioanalyzer. TCR beta CDR3 regions were amplified from RNA transcripts. The TCR CDR3 was subjected to a first round of RT-PCR using the HTBI primer set and the Qiagen OneStep RT-PCR kit. Libraries were constructed in a second round of multiplex PCR, after which size selection and purification were performed. Libraries were sequenced paired-end with 100 bp reads on an Illumina HiSeq2000. Processing in the source paper ran as follows. SOAPnuke was used to process the raw data, removing reads that contained adapters or uncalled bases, had a mean Phred below 15, or lacked an exact match to the constant primer or identifier. High-quality paired reads were merged with COPE v1.2.5, and unique nucleotide sequences were defined as clonotypes. Clonotypes were aligned to IMGT TRBV, TRBD and TRBJ reference segments using MiTCR v1.1. The analysis included only V-J combinations with a frequency above 0.0001, which together covered 99% to 99.2% of the repertoires. The TCS score was defined as the ratio of F50 (clonal expansion) to E x V (chaos), calculated using BLOSUM62-based TCRdist between CDR3 peptides within each V-J. Welch's t-statistics and random forest reduced around 520 V-J features to 13, which were used in a naive Bayes classifier (R e1071). Thyroid-blood repertoire similarity was quantified with the Morisita-Horn index. TCRdb cleaned the public reads at Q25 with fastp, built clones with MiXCR and kept in-frame beta chains. CDR3 protein sequences are deduplicated, and each keeps its most common genes and DNA. TCRdb, not the original authors, processed these V and J calls. The sample profile shows about 840,000 distinct CDR3 sequences; 38% of them were found once. The ten largest make up approximately 8.7% of the sample.

The sample is drawn from a study of T cells in Graves' hyperthyroidism and ophthalmopathy (dated by TCRdb to between 2018 and 2021). Turning to the overall study: Peripheral blood samples were taken at the time of initial diagnosis, prior to any treatment. In more than five Graves' hyperthyroidism patients, the study also compared T-cell repertoires from thyroid tissue with T-cell repertoires from blood. The approximately 98 discovery patients were randomly divided into training and test sets at a 7:3 ratio. The paper describes TCR Vbeta CDR3 sequencing of 140 or so peripheral blood samples, made up of 40 to 45 ophthalmopathy patients, around 78 hyperthyroidism patients and 17 progressor patients. Prospective prediction of ophthalmopathy was tested in an independent validation cohort of fewer than 20 hyperthyroidism patients and approximately 17 patients who later progressed to ophthalmopathy. A discovery cohort of 95 to 100 patients, about 40 with Graves' ophthalmopathy and 55 to 60 with stable Graves' hyperthyroidism, was used to find distinguishing TCR V-J signatures. Once sampling was done, hyperthyroidism patients were given methimazole at a starting dose of 30 mg daily, whereas ophthalmopathy patients were given high-dose intravenous methylprednisolone. Beyond this particular receptor, the publication reports: In validation, progression to ophthalmopathy was predicted by the model with 65% to 71% sensitivity and around 75% specificity, a median of 6.5 months before onset. Blood samples also contained most of the expanded thyroid clonotypes (frequency above 0.001), which suggests that blood repertoires may reflect thyroid immune responses. Ophthalmopathy was separated from stable hyperthyroidism by a 13 V-J signature model, with approximately 89% sensitivity and 81% to 83% specificity obtained in cross-validation and 80%/75% obtained in testing. Sample size was not statistically predetermined, and investigators were not blinded to group allocation.

The CDR3 has 14 amino acids, counting the end cysteine and phenylalanine. Only CDR3 DNA is held: 42 bases, read in frame from base 1. V is pruned by 10 bases and J by 2 bases, leaving 7 bases of the junction without a gene match. The germline V gene yields ENHRY for CDR1 and SYGVKD for CDR2. The sequencing input was blood. The receptor was isolated from a man aged 18 to 29 with Graves' hyperthyroidism. Here the chain combines TRBV10-3 and TRBJ1-5, and TRBD1 aligns with 8 junction nucleotides. The DNA reads as follows: TGTGCCACCGAGACAGGGGCAGGCAATCAGCCCCAGCATTTT. Its product reads: CATETGAGNQPQHF.